This paragraph covers one TCR beta chain sequence. The sample originates from a study of shared clonotypes between healthy human individuals. Data came from immunoSEQ multiplex PCR; TCRdb stores just in-frame clones and leaves some out. The table lists roughly 2.4 million clones, approximately 95% of them singletons. The germline gives CDR1 KGHSH, CDR2 LQKENI. This CDR3 has 15 amino acids. V gave up 6 bases and J gave up 6 bases, with 21 bases separating them. The specimen sequenced was naive CD4+ T cells sorted from blood. The subset was: CD45RA+ positively selected. The V call is TRBV18, the J call TRBJ2-7, with a possible D match to TRBD1 (6 bases). The clonotype comes from a young man in good health. The CDR3 DNA is TGTGCCAGCTCCCTCTTTGGGGGCGAGGGTCGCGAGCAGTACTTC. Translated, it gives CASSLFGGEGREQYF.